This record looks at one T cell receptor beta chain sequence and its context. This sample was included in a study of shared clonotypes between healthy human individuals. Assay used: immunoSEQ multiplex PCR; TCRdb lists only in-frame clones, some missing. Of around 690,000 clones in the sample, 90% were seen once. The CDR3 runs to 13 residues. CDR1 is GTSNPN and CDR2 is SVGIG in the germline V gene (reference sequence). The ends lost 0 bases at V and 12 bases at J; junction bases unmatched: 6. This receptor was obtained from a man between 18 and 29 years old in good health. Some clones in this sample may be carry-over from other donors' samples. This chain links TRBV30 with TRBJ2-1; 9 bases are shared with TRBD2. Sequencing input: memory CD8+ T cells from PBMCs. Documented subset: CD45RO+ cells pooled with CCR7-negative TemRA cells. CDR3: CAWSVSTSGRQFF. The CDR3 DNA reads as TGTGCCTGGAGTGTGAGCACTAGCGGGCGGCAGTTCTTC.